A single sample is the source of the 28 T cell receptor beta chains below, sequenced in a study of T cell responses to AZD1222 COVID-19 vaccine. Produced via immunoSEQ multiplex PCR; TCRdb's table is partial and in-frame only. The sample lists 95,000 to 150,000 clones, over 75% occurring once. The sample was peripheral blood, taken on day 0 of AZD1222 vaccination. These receptors came from an adult in good health.

This clone was counted a few times. This chain joins TRBV15 and TRBJ1-5; D possibly corresponds to TRBD1 (6 bases). Germline V gene sequence: CDR1 LNHNV, CDR2 YYDKDF (reference sequence). V lost 8 bases and J 7 bases, leaving 21 bases between the germline ends. The CDR3 spans 15 residues. The CDR3 DNA reads as TGTGCCACCTCCGGGACACCGGGTGGAGGCCAGCCCCAGCATTTT. Amino acid sequence: CATSGTPGGGQPQHF.

In this sample, this clone turned up a few times. V usage is TRBV5-5 and J usage is TRBJ2-7, with D perhaps TRBD1 or TRBD2 (5 bases each). The V and J ends lost 0 bases and 0 bases respectively, with 16 bases between them. The CDR3 contains 17 residues. The germline CDR1 and CDR2 sequences are SGHKS and YYEKEE (reference sequence). CDR3 sequence reads: CASSLGVTDYYSYEQYF. DNA of the CDR3: TGTGCCAGCAGCTTGGGTGTGACAGACTATTACTCCTACGAGCAGTACTTC.

The rearrangement joins TRBV27 to TRBJ2-7; unclear D gene. Germline assignment: CDR1 MNHEY and CDR2 SMNVEV (reference sequence). V was cut by 8 bases and J by 2 bases, with 16 bases left in between. This CDR3 spans 14 amino acids. CDR3 bases: TGTGCCAGCTCCGGGCGTTCAGCTCCCTACGAGCAGTACTTC. It specifies CASSGRSAPYEQYF.

This sequence joins TRBV7-2 and TRBJ2-2, with a tentative D call TRBD1 (6 bases). Trimming removed 2 bases at V and 5 bases at J, with 9 bases between. This CDR3 is built from 14 residues. Germline CDR1 and CDR2: SGHTA and FQGNSA. CDR3 bases: TGTGCCAGCAGCTTACAGGGGTTAACCGGGGAGCTGTTTTTT. Its translation: CASSLQGLTGELFF.

The sample holds one count of this clone. This sequence joins TRBV11-1 and TRBJ2-3; D is unresolved. The length of the CDR3 is 14 residues. The V gene's germline CDR1 is SGHAT and CDR2 FQDESV (reference sequence). Trimming took off 0 bases at V and 3 bases at J, with 7 bases between the two ends. The DNA of the CDR3 is TGTGCCAGCAGCTTAGCGGGTGCGACAGATACGCAGTATTTT. Translating it yields CASSLAGATDTQYF.

CDR3 loop: CASWGTASFKGYTF. The CDR3 DNA sequence: TGTGCCAGCTGGGGGACAGCCTCTTTTAAGGGCTACACCTTC. The V and J genes are TRBV6-5 and TRBJ1-2; TRBD1 agrees at 7 bases. The CDR3 is 14 residues long. Germline V gene sequence: CDR1 MNHEY, CDR2 SVGAGI. Losses at the gene ends were 8 bases for V and 8 bases for J; bases not matched to a gene: 14.

CDR3 region: CASSIDMGQGTDTQYF. The CDR3, as DNA: TGTGCCAGTAGTATAGATATGGGACAGGGCACAGATACGCAGTATTTT. The genes are TRBV19 and TRBJ2-3; TRBD1 agrees at 8 bases. The CDR3 has 16 residues. V was pared by 0 bases and J by 1 base, with 3 bases of the junction left unmatched. The germline gives CDR1 LNHDA, CDR2 SQIVND (reference sequence). The variable domain in full, completed from reference TRBV19 and TRBJ2-3, reads DGGITQSPKYLFRKEGQNVTLSCEQNLNHDAMYWYRQDPGQGLRLIYYSQIVNDFQKGDIAEGYSVSREKKESFPLTVTSAQKNPTAFYLCASSIDMGQGTDTQYFGPGTRLTVL.

The genes are TRBV12-3 or TRBV12-4 and TRBJ1-4; D unresolved. This CDR3 spans 11 amino acids. V dropped 5 bases and J dropped 10 bases, with 8 bases sitting between them. CDR3 nucleotide sequence: TGTGCCAGCAGTCTGTCGAGAAAACTGTTTTTT. Translating it yields CASSLSRKLFF.

The chain joins TRBV9 to TRBJ2-5, with D possibly TRBD1 on 6 matching bases. The germline CDR1 and CDR2 sequences are SGDLS and YYNGEE. The germline V and J ends were trimmed by 6 bases and 1 base, with 16 bases remaining between them. The CDR3 contains 15 residues. CDR3 DNA: TGTGCCAGCAACGGGGCCAGGGGACGCCAAGAGACCCAGTACTTC. It codes for CASNGARGRQETQYF.

V and J are TRBV18 and TRBJ2-5; the D is unclear. CDR1 and CDR2 (germline): KGHSH, LQKENI. The V gene lost 6 bases and the J gene lost 5 bases, with 13 bases spanning the gap. This CDR3 region has 13 residues. CDR3 in DNA: TGTGCCAGCTCTCCTGGGCCTGCGGAGACCCAGTACTTC. Translating it yields CASSPGPAETQYF.

The J gene is TRBJ2-2, the V gene TRBV4-3; 10 bases align to TRBD1. Germline trimming cut 8 bases from V and 5 bases from J; bases unmatched to any gene: 8. In germline, CDR1 is LGHNA, CDR2 YSLEER. The CDR3 consists of 15 residues. The DNA for the CDR3 is TGCGCCAGCCGACCGGGACAGGGGAATACCGGGGAGCTGTTTTTT. Translation: CASRPGQGNTGELFF.

The rearrangement links TRBV10-2 to TRBJ1-2; D call uncertain. Between the trimmed V and J ends, which lost 2 bases and 6 bases, there was a span of 13 bases. This CDR3 spans 14 amino acids. The germline V gene has CDR1 WSHSY and CDR2 SAAADI. CDR3: CASSEVGGRDGYTF. The CDR3 DNA reads TGCGCCAGCAGTGAGGTCGGAGGTAGGGATGGCTACACCTTC.

This rearrangement joins TRBV30 to TRBJ1-2; TRBD1 might be the D (6 bases). CDR1 is GTSNPN and CDR2 is SVGIG in the germline V gene (reference sequence). The CDR3 is 13 residues long. Trimming left V 1 base short and J 5 bases short, with 11 bases between. CDR3 in amino acids: CAWSGSGVYGYTF. CDR3 bases: TGTGCCTGGAGTGGATCAGGGGTATATGGCTACACCTTC.

The chain combines TRBV11-3 with TRBJ1-5; no reliable D call. Germline V lookup: CDR1 SGHNT, CDR2 YENEEA. V lost 11 bases, J lost 4 bases, and 12 bases lay in between. The CDR3 consists of 12 residues. CDR3 nucleotides: TGTGCCGGCCGGTTCAGGAATCAGCCCCAGCATTTT. Protein sequence: CAGRFRNQPQHF. Looking up the rest from reference TRBV11-3 and TRBJ1-5 gives the full variable domain: EAGVVQSPRYKIIEKKQPVAFWCNPISGHNTLYWYLQNLGQGPELLIRYENEEAVDDSQLPKDRFSAERLKGVDSTLKIQPAELGDSAVYLCAGRFRNQPQHFGDGTRLSIL.

The V gene is TRBV3-1 (or the pseudogene TRBV3-2), the J gene TRBJ1-6; D is perhaps TRBD1 (6 bases). Germline CDR1 LGHDT, CDR2 YNNKEL (reference sequence). Trimming stripped 2 bases from V and 6 bases from J, with 11 bases between. The CDR3 is 15 amino acids. The CDR3 spells CASSQRGGPNSPLHF. CDR3 in DNA: TGTGCCAGCAGCCAACGGGGGGGCCCTAATTCACCCCTCCACTTT.

The chain is built from TRBV25-1 and TRBJ2-1, with TRBD2 matching 10 bases. There are 16 residues in the CDR3. Germline V gene sequence: CDR1 MGHDK, CDR2 SYGVNS. With V trimmed by 3 bases and J by 4 bases, 6 bases remained unmatched. This CDR3 is CASSDTSGELYNEQFF. CDR3 DNA sequence: TGTGCCAGCAGTGACACTAGCGGGGAATTATACAATGAGCAGTTCTTC.

In this sample, this clone turned up a few times. The chain employs TRBV5-6 and TRBJ2-7; D unresolved. The length of the CDR3 is 11 residues. Trimming took 2 bases from V and 1 from J, leaving 1 base between them. Looked up from germline, CDR1 is SGHDT and CDR2 is YYEEEE. The DNA of the CDR3 is TGTGCCAGCAGCTTTTCCTACGAGCAGTACTTC. This translates into CASSFSYEQYF.

The V gene is TRBV12-3 or TRBV12-4, the J gene TRBJ2-3, with D possibly TRBD2 on 5 matching bases. This CDR3 is 13 amino acids long. The ends were cut back, 6 bases at V and 1 base at J, with 8 bases in the middle. The chain's CDR3 is CASSSAGTDTQYF. In DNA form, the CDR3 reads TGTGCCAGCAGCTCAGCGGGCACAGATACGCAGTATTTT.

The CDR3 nucleotides are TGTGCCAGTAGTACAGGGGTCGGAGGAGAGACCCAGTACTTC. Its protein product is CASSTGVGGETQYF. This chain connects TRBV19 to TRBJ2-5; TRBD1 is a possible D gene (6 bases). This CDR3 is built from 14 residues. The V gene's germline CDR1 is LNHDA and CDR2 SQIVND (reference sequence). The V end was cut by 4 bases, the J end by 4 bases, with 13 bases between.

The J gene is TRBJ2-7, the V gene TRBV6-5; 7 bases fit TRBD2. Germline V gene sequence: CDR1 MNHEY, CDR2 SVGAGI. V lost 7 bases to trimming and J lost 2 bases; unmatched junction nucleotides: 8. CDR3 length: 14 residues. The CDR3 DNA reads TGTGCCAGCACCCCGGGGAGGGCGACCTACGAGCAGTACTTC. Amino acid sequence: CASTPGRATYEQYF.

The chain has TRBV6-2 or TRBV6-3 and TRBJ1-2, with a weak D call TRBD1 (5 bases). V was clipped by 2 bases and J by 5 bases, with 12 bases between them. Germline V gene lookup returns CDR1 MNHEY and CDR2 SVGEGT. The CDR3 runs to 14 residues. CDR3 nucleotides: TGTGCCAGCAGTTACAGGGGTAACTTATATGGCTACACCTTC. This codes for CASSYRGNLYGYTF.

This sequence joins TRBV6-5 and TRBJ2-5; 10 positions agree with TRBD1. Germline V gene data show CDR1 as MNHEY and CDR2 as SVGAGI. Losses at the gene ends were 5 bases for V and 6 bases for J; bases not matched to a gene: 6. The CDR3 spans 14 residues. The CDR3, as DNA: TGTGCCAGCAGTCCCGGGACAGGGGTGAAGACCCAGTACTTC. Its protein product is CASSPGTGVKTQYF.

This clone showed up just once. For the CDR3, the DNA is TGTGCCAGCAGTTCCCGGGACAGCAAATTCTACGAGCAGTACTTC. It is translated as CASSSRDSKFYEQYF. The rearrangement joins TRBV27 to TRBJ2-7; 7 positions match TRBD1. The CDR3 contains 15 residues. CDR1 and CDR2 from the germline V gene are MNHEY and SMNVEV (reference sequence). Losses at the gene ends were 4 bases for V and 3 bases for J; bases not matched to a gene: 9.

The chain couples TRBV19 to TRBJ1-2, with unresolved D. Germline V CDR1 and CDR2: LNHDA, SQIVND (reference sequence). The CDR3 has 15 residues. The V gene lost 7 bases and the J gene lost 3 bases, with 18 bases spanning the gap. Here the CDR3 DNA reads TGTGCCAGTATCACCGCGTCCAGTACCTACTATGGCTACACCTTC. Protein: CASITASSTYYGYTF.

The CDR3 is CASSSFPGADNEQFF. The CDR3 region has the DNA TGTGCCAGCAGCTCCTTTCCGGGGGCGGACAATGAGCAGTTCTTC. The chain couples TRBV5-4 to TRBJ2-1, with D perhaps assigned TRBD1 or TRBD2 (6 bases each). Trimming shortened V by 3 bases and J by 5 bases, and 15 bases separated the two germline ends. Germline CDR1 SGHNT, CDR2 YYREEE (reference sequence). The CDR3 contains 15 residues.

V is TRBV19 and J is TRBJ1-1, with TRBD1 matching over 7 bases. Germline-derived CDR1 and CDR2 are LNHDA and SQIVND (reference sequence). The length of the CDR3 is 13 residues. V was clipped by 2 bases and J by 3 bases; unmatched bases: 0. The CDR3 nucleotides read TGTGCCAGTAGTATAACAGGGGACACTGAAGCTTTCTTT. This translates into CASSITGDTEAFF.

The rearrangement joins TRBV27 to TRBJ2-1; TRBD2 aligns across 9 bases. The CDR3 consists of 15 residues. V was pared by 2 bases and J by 8 bases, with 7 bases of the junction left unmatched. In germline, CDR1 is MNHEY, CDR2 SMNVEV (reference sequence). The CDR3: CASSLGGGAFYEQFF. CDR3 DNA: TGTGCCAGCAGTTTAGGCGGGGGGGCCTTTTATGAGCAGTTCTTC.

This clone was seen only once. This chain links TRBV13 with TRBJ2-1; possible D gene TRBD2, 6 bases. CDR1 and CDR2 (germline): PRHDT, FYEKMQ (reference sequence). The CDR3 totals 17 residues. V dropped 5 bases and J dropped 2 bases, with 19 bases sitting between them. The CDR3 DNA sequence: TGTGCCAGCAGCCCTGATGGAGGGGCATTAACCTACAATGAGCAGTTCTTC. Its translation is CASSPDGGALTYNEQFF.